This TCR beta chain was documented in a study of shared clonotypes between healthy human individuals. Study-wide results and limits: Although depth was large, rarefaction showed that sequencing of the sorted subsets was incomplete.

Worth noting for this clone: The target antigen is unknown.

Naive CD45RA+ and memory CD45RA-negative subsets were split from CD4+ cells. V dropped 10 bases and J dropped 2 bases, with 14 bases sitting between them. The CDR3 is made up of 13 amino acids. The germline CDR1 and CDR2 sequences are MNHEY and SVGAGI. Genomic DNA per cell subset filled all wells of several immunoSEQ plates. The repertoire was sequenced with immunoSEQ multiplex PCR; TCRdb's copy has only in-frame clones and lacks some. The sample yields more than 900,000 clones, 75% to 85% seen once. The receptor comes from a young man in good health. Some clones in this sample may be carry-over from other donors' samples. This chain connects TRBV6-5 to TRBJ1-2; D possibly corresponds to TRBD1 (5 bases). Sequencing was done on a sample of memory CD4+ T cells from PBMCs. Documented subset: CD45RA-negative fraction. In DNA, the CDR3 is TGTGCCACCGGGGCCCAGGTCAACTATGGCTACACCTTC. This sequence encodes CATGAQVNYGYTF.